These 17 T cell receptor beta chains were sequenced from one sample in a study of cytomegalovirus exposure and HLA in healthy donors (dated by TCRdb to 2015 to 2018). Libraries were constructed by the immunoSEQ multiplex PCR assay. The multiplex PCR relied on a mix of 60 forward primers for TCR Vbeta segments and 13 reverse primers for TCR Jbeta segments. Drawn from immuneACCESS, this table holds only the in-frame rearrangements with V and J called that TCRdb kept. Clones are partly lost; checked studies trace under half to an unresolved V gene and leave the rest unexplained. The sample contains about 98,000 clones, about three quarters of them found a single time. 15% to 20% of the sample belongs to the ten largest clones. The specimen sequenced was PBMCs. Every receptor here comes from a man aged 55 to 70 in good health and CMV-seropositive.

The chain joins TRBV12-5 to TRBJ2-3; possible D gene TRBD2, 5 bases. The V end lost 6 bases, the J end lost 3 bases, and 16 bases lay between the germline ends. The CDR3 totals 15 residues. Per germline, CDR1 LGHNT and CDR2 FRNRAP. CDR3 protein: CASGRGEGLTDTQYF. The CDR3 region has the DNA TGTGCTAGTGGGCGCGGCGAGGGCTTGACAGATACGCAGTATTTT.

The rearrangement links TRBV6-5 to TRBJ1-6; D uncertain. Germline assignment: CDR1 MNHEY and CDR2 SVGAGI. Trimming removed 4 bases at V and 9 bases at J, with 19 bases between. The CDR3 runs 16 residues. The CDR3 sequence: CASSFTVSGYGSPLHF. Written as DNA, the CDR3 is TGTGCCAGCAGTTTCACAGTTAGCGGATATGGTTCACCCCTCCACTTT.

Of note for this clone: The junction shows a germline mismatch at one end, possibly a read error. CDR3 loop: CASSIGSPTDAQYF. For the CDR3, the DNA is TGCGCCAGCAGCATAGGGAGTCCCACAGATGCGCAGTATTTT. This chain links TRBV5-1 with TRBJ2-3; tentative D call: TRBD2 (5 bases). CDR3 size: 14 residues. Germline lookup yields CDR1 SGHRS and CDR2 YFSETQ.

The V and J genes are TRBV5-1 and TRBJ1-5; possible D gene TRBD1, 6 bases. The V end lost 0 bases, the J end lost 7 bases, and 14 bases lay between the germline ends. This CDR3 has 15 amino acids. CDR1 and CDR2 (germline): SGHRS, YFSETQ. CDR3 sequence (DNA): TGCGCCAGCAGCTTGGTGGCGGGGGGCGGACAGCCCCAGCATTTT. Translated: CASSLVAGGGQPQHF.

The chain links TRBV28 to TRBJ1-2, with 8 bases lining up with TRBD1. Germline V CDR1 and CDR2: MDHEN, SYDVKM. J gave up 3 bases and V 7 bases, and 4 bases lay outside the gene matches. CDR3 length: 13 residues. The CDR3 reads CASTTGGYYGYTF. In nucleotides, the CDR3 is TGTGCCAGCACCACAGGGGGTTACTATGGCTACACCTTC.

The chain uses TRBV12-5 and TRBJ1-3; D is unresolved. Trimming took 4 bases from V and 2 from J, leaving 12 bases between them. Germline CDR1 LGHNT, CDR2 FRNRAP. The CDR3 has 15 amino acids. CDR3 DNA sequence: TGTGCTAGTGGTTCCCCCCGTAAAACTGGAAACACCATATATTTT. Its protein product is CASGSPRKTGNTIYF.

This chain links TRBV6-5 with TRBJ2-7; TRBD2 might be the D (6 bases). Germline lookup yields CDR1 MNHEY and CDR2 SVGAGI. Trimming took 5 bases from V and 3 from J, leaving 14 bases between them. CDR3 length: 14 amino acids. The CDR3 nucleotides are TGTGCCAGCAGTCCCGCCGGGACTCACTACGAGCAGTACTTC. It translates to CASSPAGTHYEQYF.

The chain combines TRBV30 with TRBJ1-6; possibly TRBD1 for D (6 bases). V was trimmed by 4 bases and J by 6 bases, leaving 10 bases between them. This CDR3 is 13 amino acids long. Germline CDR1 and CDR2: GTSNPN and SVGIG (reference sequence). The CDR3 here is CAWTGQPNSPLHF. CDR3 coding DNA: TGTGCCTGGACCGGACAGCCTAATTCACCCCTCCACTTT.

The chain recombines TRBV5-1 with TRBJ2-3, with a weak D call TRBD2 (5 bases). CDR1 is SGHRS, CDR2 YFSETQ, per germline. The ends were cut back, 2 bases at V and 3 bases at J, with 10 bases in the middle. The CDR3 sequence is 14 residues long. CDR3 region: CASSLAGGTDTQYF. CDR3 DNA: TGCGCCAGCAGCTTAGCAGGCGGGACAGATACGCAGTATTTT.

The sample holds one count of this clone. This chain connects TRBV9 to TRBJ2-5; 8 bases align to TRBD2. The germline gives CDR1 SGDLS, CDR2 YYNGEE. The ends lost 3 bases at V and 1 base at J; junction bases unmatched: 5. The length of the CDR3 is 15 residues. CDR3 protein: CASSAGGGRQETQYF. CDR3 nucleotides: TGTGCCAGCAGCGCCGGGGGGGGGCGCCAAGAGACCCAGTACTTC.

The CDR3 spells CASSGTDLLNEKLFF. The CDR3 bases are TGCGCCAGCAGTGGAACGGACTTATTAAATGAAAAACTGTTTTTT. J is TRBJ1-4 and V is TRBV10-2; D is unclear. The V end was cut by 4 bases, the J end by 5 bases, with 14 bases between. Germline CDR1 WSHSY, CDR2 SAAADI. CDR3 length: 15 residues.

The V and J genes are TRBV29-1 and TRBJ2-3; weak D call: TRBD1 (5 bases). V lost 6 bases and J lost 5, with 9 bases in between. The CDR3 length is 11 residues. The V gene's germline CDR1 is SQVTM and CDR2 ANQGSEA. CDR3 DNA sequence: TGCAGCGTCAGCAGGGAAGATACGCAGTATTTT. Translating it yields CSVSREDTQYF.

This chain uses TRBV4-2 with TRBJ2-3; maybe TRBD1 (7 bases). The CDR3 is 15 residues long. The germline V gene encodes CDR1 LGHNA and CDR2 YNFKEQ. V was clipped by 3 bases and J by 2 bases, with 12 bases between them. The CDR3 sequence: CASSQEGAHTDTQYF. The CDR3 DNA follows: TGTGCCAGCAGCCAGGAGGGGGCCCACACAGATACGCAGTATTTT.

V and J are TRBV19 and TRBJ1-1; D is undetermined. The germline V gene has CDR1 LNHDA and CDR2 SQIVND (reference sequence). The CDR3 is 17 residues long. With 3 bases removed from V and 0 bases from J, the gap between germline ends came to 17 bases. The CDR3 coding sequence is TGTGCCAGTAGTATGATCCGCGGGGTGGGCATGAACACTGAAGCTTTCTTT. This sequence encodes CASSMIRGVGMNTEAFF. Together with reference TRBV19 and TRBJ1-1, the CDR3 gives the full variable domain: DGGITQSPKYLFRKEGQNVTLSCEQNLNHDAMYWYRQDPGQGLRLIYYSQIVNDFQKGDIAEGYSVSREKKESFPLTVTSAQKNPTAFYLCASSMIRGVGMNTEAFFGQGTRLTVV.

For the CDR3, the DNA is TGCGCCAGCAGCTATACAGACAATGAGCAGTTCTTC. Protein product: CASSYTDNEQFF. This chain links TRBV5-1 with TRBJ2-1; D gene unclear. Germline-derived CDR1 and CDR2 are SGHRS and YFSETQ. V dropped 3 bases and J dropped 5 bases, with 6 bases sitting between them. The CDR3 length is 12 residues.

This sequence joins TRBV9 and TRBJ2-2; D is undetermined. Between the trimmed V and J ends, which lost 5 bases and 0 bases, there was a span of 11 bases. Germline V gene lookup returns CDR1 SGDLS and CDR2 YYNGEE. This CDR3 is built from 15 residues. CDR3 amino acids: CASSAKTANTGELFF. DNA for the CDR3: TGTGCCAGCAGTGCCAAAACAGCGAACACCGGGGAGCTGTTTTTT.

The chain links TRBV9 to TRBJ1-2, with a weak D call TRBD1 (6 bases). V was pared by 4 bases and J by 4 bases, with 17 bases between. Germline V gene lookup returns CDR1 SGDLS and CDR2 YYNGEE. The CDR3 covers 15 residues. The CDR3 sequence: CASSPLGEGGYGYTF. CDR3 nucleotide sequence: TGTGCCAGCAGCCCCCTCGGGGAAGGGGGCTATGGCTACACCTTC.